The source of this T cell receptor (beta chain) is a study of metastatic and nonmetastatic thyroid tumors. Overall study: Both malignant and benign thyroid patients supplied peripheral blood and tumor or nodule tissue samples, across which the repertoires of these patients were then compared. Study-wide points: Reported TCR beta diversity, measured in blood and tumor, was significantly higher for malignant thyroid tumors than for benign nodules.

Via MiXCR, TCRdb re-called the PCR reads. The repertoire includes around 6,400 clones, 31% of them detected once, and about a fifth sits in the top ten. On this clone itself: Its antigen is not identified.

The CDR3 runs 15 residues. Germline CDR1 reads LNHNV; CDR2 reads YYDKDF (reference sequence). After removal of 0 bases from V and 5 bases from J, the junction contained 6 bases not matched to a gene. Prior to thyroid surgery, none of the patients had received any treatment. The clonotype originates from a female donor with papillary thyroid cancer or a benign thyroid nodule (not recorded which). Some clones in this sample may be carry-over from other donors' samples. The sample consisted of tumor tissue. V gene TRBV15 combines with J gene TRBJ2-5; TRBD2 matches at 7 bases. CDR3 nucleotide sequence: TGTGCCACCAGCAGAGATTGGGGGGGTTTGGAGACCCAGTACTTC. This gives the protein CATSRDWGGLETQYF.